The 10 T cell receptor beta chains below come from one sample, sequenced in a study of blood T cell repertoires in COVID-19. Libraries were prepared by immunoSEQ multiplex PCR; TCRdb keeps only in-frame clonotypes and omits some of them. The sample lists just under 75,000 clones, 65% to 85% occurring once. Sequencing was carried out using peripheral blood. The receptors derive from a man older than 75 with active or convalescent COVID-19.

The chain has TRBV3-1 (or the pseudogene TRBV3-2) and TRBJ2-5; a possible D gene is TRBD1 (5 bases). Germline V gene data show CDR1 as LGHDT and CDR2 as YNNKEL (reference sequence). The CDR3 runs 15 residues. Trimming stripped 0 bases from V and 5 bases from J, with 13 bases between. The CDR3 protein is CASSQETVKMETQYF. In DNA form, the CDR3 reads TGTGCCAGCAGCCAAGAGACAGTCAAAATGGAGACCCAGTACTTC.

CDR3 in DNA: TGTGCCAGCAGCTTACGTAGCGGGGGGGCCGGGGAGACCCAGTACTTC. This sequence encodes CASSLRSGGAGETQYF. V usage is TRBV7-2 and J usage is TRBJ2-5, with 11 bases identical to TRBD2. CDR3 size: 16 residues. Germline CDR1 reads SGHTA; CDR2 reads FQGNSA. V shed 2 bases, J shed 5 bases, and the junction held 7 bases outside the gene matches.

CDR3 bases: TGTGCCAGCAGTTTAGGGGGGAGCTACGAGCAGTACTTC. Its protein product is CASSLGGSYEQYF. The chain has TRBV28 and TRBJ2-7; tentatively, D is TRBD2 (6 bases). Germline V CDR1 and CDR2: MDHEN, SYDVKM. CDR3 length: 13 amino acids. Trimming shortened V by 2 bases and J by 3 bases, and 8 bases separated the two germline ends.

This clone was seen a single time. The chain has TRBV7-2 and TRBJ2-7; TRBD1 agrees at 11 bases. The CDR3 is 15 residues long. Germline V CDR1 and CDR2: SGHTA, FQGNSA. V shed 1 base and J 6 bases; nucleotides not matched to a gene: 5. Written as DNA, the CDR3 is TGTGCCAGCAGCTTAGGGGGGACAGGGGGTCTCGAGCAGTACTTC. It specifies CASSLGGTGGLEQYF.

The chain joins TRBV27 to TRBJ2-7; 11 bases align to TRBD2. Trimming at V came to 5 bases and at J to 3 bases, leaving 9 bases not matched to a gene. CDR1 is MNHEY, CDR2 SMNVEV, per germline (reference sequence). There are 16 residues in the CDR3. CDR3 loop: CASSRALAGAFYEQYF. CDR3 bases: TGTGCCAGCAGTCGGGCACTAGCGGGGGCCTTCTACGAGCAGTACTTC.

The J gene is TRBJ1-3, the V gene TRBV6-2 or TRBV6-3; D ambiguous. Trimming shortened V by 0 bases and J by 0 bases, and 12 bases separated the two germline ends. CDR1 MNHEY and CDR2 SVGEGT come from the germline V gene. This CDR3 has 17 amino acids. The CDR3 protein is CASSYSTSAGSGNTIYF. CDR3 bases: TGTGCCAGCAGTTACTCGACTTCAGCCGGCTCTGGAAACACCATATATTTT.

The chain couples TRBV19 to TRBJ2-7; 10 positions match TRBD1. The germline V gene encodes CDR1 LNHDA and CDR2 SQIVND (reference sequence). This CDR3 comprises 15 residues. V dropped 6 bases and J dropped 2; count of bases not matched to a gene: 7. The CDR3 DNA is TGTGCCAGTAGCCTCGGGGGGACAGGGGCCTACGAGCAGTACTTC. Residues: CASSLGGTGAYEQYF.

This chain connects TRBV5-8 to TRBJ1-1; no reliable D call. The CDR3 totals 15 residues. V was cut by 3 bases and J by 11 bases, with 23 bases left in between. Germline CDR1 reads SGHTS; CDR2 reads YDEGEE. Here the CDR3 DNA reads TGTGCCAGCAGCTCCGGACTCCTAAAGGACGAGGTGGCTTTCTTT. Its translation: CASSSGLLKDEVAFF.

The gene calls are TRBV5-1 and TRBJ2-3; TRBD2 might be the D (7 bases). Between the trimmed V and J ends, which lost 0 bases and 4 bases, there was a span of 15 bases. Germline assignment: CDR1 SGHRS and CDR2 YFSETQ. The CDR3 length is 16 residues. In nucleotides, the CDR3 is TGCGCCAGCAGCTTGGCTGGGGGGGCGCTCCCAGATACGCAGTATTTT. This gives the protein CASSLAGGALPDTQYF. Based on the CDR3 plus reference TRBV5-1 and TRBJ2-3, the full variable domain is KAGVTQTPRYLIKTRGQQVTLSCSPISGHRSVSWYQQTPGQGLQFLFEYFSETQRNKGNFPGRFSGRQFSNSRSEMNVSTLELGDSALYLCASSLAGGALPDTQYFGPGTRLTVL.

The chain is built from TRBV21-1 and TRBJ2-2; the table's D gene call, TRBD2, was not cross checked with the DNA. TRBV21-1 is a recognized pseudogene. The CDR3 runs to 14 residues. CDR3 residues: CASLTGKSTGELFF. In DNA, the CDR3 is TGTGCCAGCCTGACGGGTAAGAGCACCGGGGAGCTGTTTTTT.